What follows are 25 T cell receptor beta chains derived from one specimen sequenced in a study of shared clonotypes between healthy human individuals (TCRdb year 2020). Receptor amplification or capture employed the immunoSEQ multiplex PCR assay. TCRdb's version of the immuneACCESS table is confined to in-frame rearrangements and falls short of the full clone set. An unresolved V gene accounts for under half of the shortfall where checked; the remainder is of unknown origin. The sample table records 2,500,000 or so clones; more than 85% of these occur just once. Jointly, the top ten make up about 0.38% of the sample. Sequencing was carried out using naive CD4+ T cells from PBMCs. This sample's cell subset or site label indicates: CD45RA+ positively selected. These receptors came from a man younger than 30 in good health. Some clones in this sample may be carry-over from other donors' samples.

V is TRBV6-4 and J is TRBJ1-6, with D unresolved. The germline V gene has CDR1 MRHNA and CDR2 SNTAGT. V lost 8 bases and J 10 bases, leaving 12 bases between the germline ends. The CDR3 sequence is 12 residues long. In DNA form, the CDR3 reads TGTGCCAGCGGTAACACCGGGTCACCCCTCCACTTT. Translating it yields CASGNTGSPLHF.

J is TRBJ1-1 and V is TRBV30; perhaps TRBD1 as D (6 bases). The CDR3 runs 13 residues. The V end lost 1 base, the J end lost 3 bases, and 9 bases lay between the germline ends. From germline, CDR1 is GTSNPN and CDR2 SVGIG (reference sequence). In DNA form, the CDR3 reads TGTGCCTGGAGTGGGGGGCACTACACTGAAGCTTTCTTT. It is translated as CAWSGGHYTEAFF.

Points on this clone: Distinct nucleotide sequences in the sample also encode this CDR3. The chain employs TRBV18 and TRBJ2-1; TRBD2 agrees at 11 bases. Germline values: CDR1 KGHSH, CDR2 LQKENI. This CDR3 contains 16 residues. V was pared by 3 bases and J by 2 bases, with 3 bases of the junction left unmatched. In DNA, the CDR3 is TGTGCCAGCTCACCTGGACTAGCGGGTACCTACAATGAGCAGTTCTTC. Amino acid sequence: CASSPGLAGTYNEQFF.

The CDR3 region is CASGLGEQGEQYF. The CDR3 coding sequence is TGTGCTAGTGGTTTGGGGGAACAGGGCGAGCAGTACTTC. The rearrangement links TRBV12-5 to TRBJ2-7; D perhaps matches TRBD1 (6 bases). The CDR3 sequence is 13 residues long. Germline CDR1 LGHNT, CDR2 FRNRAP. Trimming took off 1 base at V and 6 bases at J, with 10 bases between the two ends.

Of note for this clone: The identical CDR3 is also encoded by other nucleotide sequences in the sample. This CDR3 reads CASSFSTDTQYF. CDR3 nucleotide sequence: TGTGCCAGCAGCTTTAGCACAGATACGCAGTATTTT. This rearrangement joins TRBV7-3 to TRBJ2-3; D call uncertain. Germline loops: CDR1 SGHTA, CDR2 FQGTGA. Trimming left V 3 bases short and J 0 bases short, with 1 base between. The CDR3 has 12 amino acids.

The CDR3 sequence: CASSLRRIRTLSTGYGYTF. Here the CDR3 DNA reads TGTGCCAGCAGCTTAAGGAGGATTCGGACTCTTTCTACCGGGTATGGCTACACCTTC. The chain joins TRBV7-8 to TRBJ1-2; no clear D. The CDR3 has 19 residues. Germline V gives CDR1 SGHVS, CDR2 FQNEAQ. V dropped 2 bases and J dropped 5 bases, with 27 bases sitting between them.

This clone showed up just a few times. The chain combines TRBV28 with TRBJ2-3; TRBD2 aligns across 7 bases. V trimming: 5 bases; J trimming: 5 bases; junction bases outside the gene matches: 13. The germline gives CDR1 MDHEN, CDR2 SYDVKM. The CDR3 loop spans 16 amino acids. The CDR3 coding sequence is TGTGCCAGCAGTACATCCTGGGTCAGGGAGGGAGATACGCAGTATTTT. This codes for CASSTSWVREGDTQYF.

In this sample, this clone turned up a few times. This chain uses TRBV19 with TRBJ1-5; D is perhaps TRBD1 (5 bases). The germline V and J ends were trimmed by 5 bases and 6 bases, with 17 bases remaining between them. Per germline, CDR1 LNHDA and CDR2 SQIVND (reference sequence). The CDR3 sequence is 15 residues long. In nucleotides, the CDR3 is TGTGCCAGTAGTTCAACGGCCAGGGCGGGTCAGCCCCAGCATTTT. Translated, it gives CASSSTARAGQPQHF.

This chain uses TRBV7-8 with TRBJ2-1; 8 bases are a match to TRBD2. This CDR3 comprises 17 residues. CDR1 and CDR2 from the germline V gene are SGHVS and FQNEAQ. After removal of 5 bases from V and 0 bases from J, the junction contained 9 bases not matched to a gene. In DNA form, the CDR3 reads TGTGCCAGCAGCGAGGTAGCGGGACTTAGCTCCTACAATGAGCAGTTCTTC. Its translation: CASSEVAGLSSYNEQFF.

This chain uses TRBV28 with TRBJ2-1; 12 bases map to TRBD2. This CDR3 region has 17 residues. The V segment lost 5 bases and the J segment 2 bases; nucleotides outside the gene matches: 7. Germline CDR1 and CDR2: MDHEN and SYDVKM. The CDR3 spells CASSRRTSGTPYNEQFF. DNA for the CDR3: TGTGCCAGCAGTCGGCGGACTAGCGGGACACCCTACAATGAGCAGTTCTTC.

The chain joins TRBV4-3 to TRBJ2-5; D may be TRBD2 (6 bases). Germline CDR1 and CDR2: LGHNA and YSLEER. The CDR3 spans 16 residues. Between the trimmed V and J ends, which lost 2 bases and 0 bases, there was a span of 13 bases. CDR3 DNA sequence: TGCGCCAGCAGCCAACACTCGAGCGGGTACCAAGAGACCCAGTACTTC. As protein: CASSQHSSGYQETQYF.

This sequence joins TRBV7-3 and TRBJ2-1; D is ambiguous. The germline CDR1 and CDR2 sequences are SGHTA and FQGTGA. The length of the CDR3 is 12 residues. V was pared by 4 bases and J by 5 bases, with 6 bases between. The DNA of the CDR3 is TGTGCCAGCAGCTCTGTTGACAATGAGCAGTTCTTC. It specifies CASSSVDNEQFF. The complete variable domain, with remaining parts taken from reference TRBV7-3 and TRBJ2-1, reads GAGVSQTPSNKVTEKGKYVELRCDPISGHTALYWYRQSLGQGPEFLIYFQGTGAADDSGLPNDRFFAVRPEGSVSTLKIQRTERGDSAVYLCASSSVDNEQFFGPGTRLTVL.

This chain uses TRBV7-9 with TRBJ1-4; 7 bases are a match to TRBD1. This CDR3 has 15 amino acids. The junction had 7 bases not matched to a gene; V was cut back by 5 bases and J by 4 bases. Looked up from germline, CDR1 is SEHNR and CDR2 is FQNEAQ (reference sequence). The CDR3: CASSAPGGGNEKLFF. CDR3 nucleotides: TGTGCCAGCAGCGCCCCAGGGGGGGGTAATGAAAAACTGTTTTTT.

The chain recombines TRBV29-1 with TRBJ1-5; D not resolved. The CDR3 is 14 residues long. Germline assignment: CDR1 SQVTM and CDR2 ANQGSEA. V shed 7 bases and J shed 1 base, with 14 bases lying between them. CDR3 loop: CSALDGTSNQPQHF. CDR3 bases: TGCAGCGCCCTGGACGGTACCAGCAATCAGCCCCAGCATTTT.

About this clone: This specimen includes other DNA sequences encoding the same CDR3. The CDR3 bases are TGTGCCAGCAGTTTCGGGATGAACACTGAAGCTTTCTTT. It is translated as CASSFGMNTEAFF. The chain recombines TRBV28 with TRBJ1-1, with D unresolved. Trimming shortened V by 3 bases and J by 0 bases, and 5 bases separated the two germline ends. In germline, CDR1 is MDHEN, CDR2 SYDVKM. This CDR3 is 13 amino acids long.

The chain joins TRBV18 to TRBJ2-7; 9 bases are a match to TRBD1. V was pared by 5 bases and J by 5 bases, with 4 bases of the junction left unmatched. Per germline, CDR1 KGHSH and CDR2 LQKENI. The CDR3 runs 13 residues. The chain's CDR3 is CASSYRGLNEQYF. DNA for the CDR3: TGTGCCAGCTCATACAGGGGGCTAAACGAGCAGTACTTC.

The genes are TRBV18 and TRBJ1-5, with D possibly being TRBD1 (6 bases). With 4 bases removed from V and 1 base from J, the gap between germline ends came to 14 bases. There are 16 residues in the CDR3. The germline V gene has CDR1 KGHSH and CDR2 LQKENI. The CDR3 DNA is TGTGCCAGCTCACTACAGGGAGGTGGGAGCAATCAGCCCCAGCATTTT. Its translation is CASSLQGGGSNQPQHF.

CDR3 loop: CATLRQGARYEQYF. In DNA, the CDR3 is TGTGCCACCCTCCGCCAGGGGGCGAGGTACGAGCAGTACTTC. The chain carries TRBV28 and TRBJ2-7; 8 bases are shared with TRBD1. Germline V gene lookup returns CDR1 MDHEN and CDR2 SYDVKM. Trimming took 10 bases from V and 4 from J; bases not matched to a gene: 12. The CDR3 loop spans 14 amino acids.

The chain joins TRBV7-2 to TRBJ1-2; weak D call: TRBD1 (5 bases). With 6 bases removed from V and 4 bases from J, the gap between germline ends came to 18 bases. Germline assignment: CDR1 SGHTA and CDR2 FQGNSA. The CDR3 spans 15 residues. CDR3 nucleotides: TGTGCCAGCAGTCGCCTCCCGGGGCACCTCTATGGCTACACCTTC. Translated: CASSRLPGHLYGYTF. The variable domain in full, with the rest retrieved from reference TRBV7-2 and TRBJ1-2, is GAGVSQSPSNKVTEKGKDVELRCDPISGHTALYWYRQSLGQGLEFLIYFQGNSAPDKSGLPSDRFSAERTGGSVSTLTIQRTQQEDSAVYLCASSRLPGHLYGYTFGSGTRLTVV.

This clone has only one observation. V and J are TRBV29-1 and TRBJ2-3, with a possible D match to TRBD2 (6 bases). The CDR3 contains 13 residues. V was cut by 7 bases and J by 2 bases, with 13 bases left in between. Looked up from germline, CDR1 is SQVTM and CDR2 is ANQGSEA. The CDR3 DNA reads TGCAGCGCCCGAGGACTACACACAGATACGCAGTATTTT. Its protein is CSARGLHTDTQYF.

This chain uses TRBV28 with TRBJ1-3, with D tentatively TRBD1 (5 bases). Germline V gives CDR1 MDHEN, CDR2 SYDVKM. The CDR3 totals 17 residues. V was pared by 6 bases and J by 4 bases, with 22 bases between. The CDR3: CASRIGTNTGQGNTIYF. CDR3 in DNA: TGTGCCAGCAGGATCGGGACTAATACGGGGCAAGGAAACACCATATATTTT.

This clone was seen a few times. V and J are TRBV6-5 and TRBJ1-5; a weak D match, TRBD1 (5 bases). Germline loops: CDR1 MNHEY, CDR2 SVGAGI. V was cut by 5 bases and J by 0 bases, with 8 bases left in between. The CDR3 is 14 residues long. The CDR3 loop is CASSRQRSNQPQHF. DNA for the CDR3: TGTGCCAGCAGTCGACAGCGTAGCAATCAGCCCCAGCATTTT.

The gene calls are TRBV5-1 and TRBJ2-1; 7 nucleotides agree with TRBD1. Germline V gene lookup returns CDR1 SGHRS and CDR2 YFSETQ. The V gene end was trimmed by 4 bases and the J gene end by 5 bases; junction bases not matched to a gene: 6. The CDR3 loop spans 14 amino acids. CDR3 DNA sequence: TGCGCCAGCAGCAGACAGGGTAGGGACAATGAGCAGTTCTTC. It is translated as CASSRQGRDNEQFF.

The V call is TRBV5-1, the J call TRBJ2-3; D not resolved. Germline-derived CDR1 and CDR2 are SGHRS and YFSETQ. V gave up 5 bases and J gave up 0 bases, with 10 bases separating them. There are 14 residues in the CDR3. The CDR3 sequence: CASRDPSSTDTQYF. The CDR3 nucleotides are TGCGCCAGCAGAGATCCCAGCAGCACAGATACGCAGTATTTT.

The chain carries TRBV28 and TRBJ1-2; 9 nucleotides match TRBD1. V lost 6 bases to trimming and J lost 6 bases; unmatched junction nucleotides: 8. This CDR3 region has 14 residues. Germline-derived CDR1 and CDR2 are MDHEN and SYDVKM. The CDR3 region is CASSSFDRGDGYTF. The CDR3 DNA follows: TGTGCCAGCAGCTCCTTCGACAGGGGGGATGGCTACACCTTC.